Below, 14 T cell receptor beta chains from the same sample are listed, as sequenced in a study of blood T cell repertoires in COVID-19. Repertoires were generated with immunoSEQ multiplex PCR, while TCRdb's copy carries only in-frame clones and drops some. The sample yields 150,000 to 200,000 clones, 79% seen once. The specimen was peripheral blood. These receptors were collected from a woman aged 40 to 50 with COVID-19, enrolled during active disease.

The chain is built from TRBV5-1 and TRBJ1-2; D uncertain. The CDR3 loop spans 16 amino acids. The ends were cut back, 7 bases at V and 0 bases at J, with 19 bases in the middle. The germline gives CDR1 SGHRS, CDR2 YFSETQ. The CDR3 protein is CASGPGHTEANYGYTF. The CDR3 DNA is TGCGCCAGCGGCCCGGGTCATACCGAAGCTAACTATGGCTACACCTTC.

The chain has TRBV5-6 and TRBJ2-5; D gene unclear. The CDR3 length is 14 residues. CDR1 is SGHDT, CDR2 YYEEEE, per germline. The ends were cut back, 0 bases at V and 5 bases at J, with 11 bases in the middle. In DNA, the CDR3 is TGTGCCAGCAGCTTGGTGGCCTCCCCCGAGACCCAGTACTTC. This translates into CASSLVASPETQYF.

V usage is TRBV4-1 and J usage is TRBJ2-7, with a possible D match to TRBD1 (7 bases). Germline lookup yields CDR1 MGHRA and CDR2 YSYEKL. V was shortened by 4 bases and J by 0 bases, with 13 bases between the two germline ends. The CDR3 has 15 residues. DNA of the CDR3: TGCGCCAGCAGCCTCCCCCAGGGGGGCTCCTACGAGCAGTACTTC. Protein product: CASSLPQGGSYEQYF.

The V and J genes are TRBV15 and TRBJ2-7; TRBD1 matches at 7 bases. The CDR3 runs 14 residues. The germline CDR1 and CDR2 sequences are LNHNV and YYDKDF (reference sequence). Unmatched junction bases numbered 5, after V lost 4 bases and J lost 2 bases. CDR3 DNA sequence: TGTGCCACCAGCAAAGAACAGGGGCCCTACGAGCAGTACTTC. This encodes CATSKEQGPYEQYF.

The gene calls are TRBV5-1 and TRBJ1-4, with unresolved D. Trimming stripped 0 bases from V and 6 bases from J, with 12 bases between. The length of the CDR3 is 15 residues. From germline, CDR1 is SGHRS and CDR2 YFSETQ. The CDR3 sequence: CASSLGPSSDEKLFF. CDR3 DNA sequence: TGCGCCAGCAGCTTGGGACCCAGTAGCGATGAAAAACTGTTTTTT.

The rearrangement joins TRBV4-2 to TRBJ2-3; tentative D call: TRBD2 (5 bases). The CDR3 length is 16 residues. V shed 0 bases and J shed 5 bases, with 15 bases lying between them. Germline CDR1 is LGHNA and CDR2 is YNFKEQ. The CDR3 here is CASSQEGSTTRDTQYF. Here the CDR3 DNA reads TGTGCCAGCAGCCAAGAGGGTAGCACTACTAGAGATACGCAGTATTTT.

The rearrangement uses TRBV19 and TRBJ2-1; the match to TRBD2 covers 14 bases. The germline gives CDR1 LNHDA, CDR2 SQIVND (reference sequence). V shed 7 bases and J 9 bases; nucleotides not matched to a gene: 5. The CDR3 loop spans 14 amino acids. The chain's CDR3 is CASKSGLAGVEQFF. As DNA, the CDR3 is TGTGCCAGTAAGTCGGGACTAGCGGGAGTTGAGCAGTTCTTC.

The chain employs TRBV27 and TRBJ1-5, with D perhaps TRBD1 (5 bases). Germline V CDR1 and CDR2: MNHEY, SMNVEV (reference sequence). The CDR3 is 14 residues long. Between the trimmed V and J ends, which lost 2 bases and 7 bases, there was a span of 12 bases. CDR3 in amino acids: CASSLGRGWQPQHF. The DNA for the CDR3 is TGTGCCAGCAGTTTAGGGAGGGGCTGGCAGCCCCAGCATTTT.

This rearrangement joins TRBV3-1 (or the pseudogene TRBV3-2) to TRBJ1-2; D may be TRBD1 (6 bases). This CDR3 has 14 amino acids. Germline assignment: CDR1 LGHDT and CDR2 YNNKEL (reference sequence). The germline V and J ends were trimmed by 1 base and 2 bases, with 8 bases remaining between them. CDR3 amino acids: CASSQGTGNYGYTF. The DNA of the CDR3 is TGTGCCAGCAGCCAAGGAACAGGGAACTATGGCTACACCTTC.

The CDR3 DNA reads as TGTGCCAGCAGCCCGTACCAAGAGACCCAGTACTTC. This translates into CASSPYQETQYF. This sequence joins TRBV7-2 and TRBJ2-5; no clear D. Germline lookup yields CDR1 SGHTA and CDR2 FQGNSA. The CDR3 is 12 amino acids. V was shortened by 5 bases and J by 0 bases, with 4 bases between the two germline ends.

V gene TRBV5-5 combines with J gene TRBJ1-1; D ambiguous. Germline CDR1 and CDR2: SGHKS and YYEKEE (reference sequence). Trimming stripped 3 bases from V and 8 bases from J, with 14 bases between. The CDR3 length is 13 residues. The CDR3 region has the DNA TGTGCCAGCAGCTCATTACCCCGGCGGGAAGCTTTCTTT. Amino acid sequence: CASSSLPRREAFF.

The genes are TRBV7-8 and TRBJ2-7; the D is unclear. Looked up from germline, CDR1 is SGHVS and CDR2 is FQNEAQ. The CDR3 loop spans 13 amino acids. V was clipped by 5 bases and J by 2 bases, with 10 bases between them. CDR3 in DNA: TGTGCCAGCAGCGACACCCGCCCCTACGAGCAGTACTTC. It codes for CASSDTRPYEQYF.

The rearrangement links TRBV6-5 to TRBJ1-3; D might be TRBD1 (5 bases). Per germline, CDR1 MNHEY and CDR2 SVGAGI. This CDR3 comprises 13 residues. Trimming removed 10 bases at V and 0 bases at J, with 10 bases between. The CDR3 loop reads CATWGSSGNTIYF. In DNA form, the CDR3 reads TGTGCCACCTGGGGCAGCTCTGGAAACACCATATATTTT.

V gene TRBV4-1 combines with J gene TRBJ2-7, with D possibly being TRBD2 (5 bases). With 0 bases removed from V and 1 base from J, the gap between germline ends came to 13 bases. CDR1 and CDR2 from the germline V gene are MGHRA and YSYEKL. There are 16 residues in the CDR3. The CDR3, as DNA: TGCGCCAGCAGCCAAGATCCGGGCCCGGGGTCCTACGAGCAGTACTTC. Translation gives CASSQDPGPGSYEQYF.